This TCR beta chain originates from a study of T-cell memory formation after mild COVID-19. Germline V gene sequence: CDR1 SGHKS, CDR2 YYEKEE (reference sequence). V lost 4 bases, J lost 4 bases, and 9 bases lay in between. CDR3 length: 13 amino acids. One entry per CDR3 protein results from TCRdb running MiXCR on the 5' RACE reads. The sample consists of roughly 250,000 distinct CDR3 sequences, about 15% of them appearing once. This clonotype turned up a few times. The J gene is TRBJ2-1, the V gene TRBV5-5; weak D call: TRBD2 (6 bases). The sample was PBMCs or a T cell subset sorted from them (not recorded which). This TCR was sampled from a man younger than 35 who had mild COVID-19 (a few samples of this study predate the infection). Cell type and time point are not known. CDR3 coding DNA: TGTGCCAGCAGCCGGGACTTGTACAATGAGCAGTTCTTC. It specifies CASSRDLYNEQFF.